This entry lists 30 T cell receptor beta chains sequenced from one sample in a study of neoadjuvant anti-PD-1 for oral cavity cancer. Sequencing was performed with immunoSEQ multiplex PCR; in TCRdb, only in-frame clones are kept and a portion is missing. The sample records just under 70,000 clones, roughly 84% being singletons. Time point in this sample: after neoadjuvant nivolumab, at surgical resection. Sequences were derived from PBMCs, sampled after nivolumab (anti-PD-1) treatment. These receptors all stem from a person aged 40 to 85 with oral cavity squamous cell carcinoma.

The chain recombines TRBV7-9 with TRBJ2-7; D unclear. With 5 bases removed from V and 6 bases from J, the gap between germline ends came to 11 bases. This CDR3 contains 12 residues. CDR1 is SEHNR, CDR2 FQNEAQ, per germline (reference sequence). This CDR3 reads CASSPRLGEQYF. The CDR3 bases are TGTGCCAGCAGCCCCCGGCTCGGCGAGCAGTACTTC.

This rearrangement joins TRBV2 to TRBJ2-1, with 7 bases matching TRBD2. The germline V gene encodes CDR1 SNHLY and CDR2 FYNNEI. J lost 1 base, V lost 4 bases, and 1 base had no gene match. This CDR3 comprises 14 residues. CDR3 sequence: CASSGGSSYNEQFF. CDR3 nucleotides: TGTGCCAGCAGTGGCGGGAGTTCCTACAATGAGCAGTTCTTC.

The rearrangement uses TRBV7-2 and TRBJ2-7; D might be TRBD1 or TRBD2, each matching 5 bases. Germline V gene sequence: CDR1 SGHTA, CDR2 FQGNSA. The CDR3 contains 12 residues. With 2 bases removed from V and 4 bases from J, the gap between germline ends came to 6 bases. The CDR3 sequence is CASSLWGYEQYF. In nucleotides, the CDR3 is TGTGCCAGCAGCTTATGGGGGTACGAGCAGTACTTC.

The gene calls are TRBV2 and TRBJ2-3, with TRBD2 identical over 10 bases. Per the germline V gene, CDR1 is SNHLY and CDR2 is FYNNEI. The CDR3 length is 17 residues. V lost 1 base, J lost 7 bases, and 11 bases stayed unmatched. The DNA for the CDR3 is TGTGCCAGCAGTGAAGGGGGGGGTAGCGGGAGGATGAATACGCAGTATTTT. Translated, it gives CASSEGGGSGRMNTQYF.

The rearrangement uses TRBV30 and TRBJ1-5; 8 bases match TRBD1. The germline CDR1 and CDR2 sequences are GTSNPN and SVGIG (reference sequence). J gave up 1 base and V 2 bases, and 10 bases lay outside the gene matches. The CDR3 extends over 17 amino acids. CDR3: CAWSPDRGPGSNQPQHF. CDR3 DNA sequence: TGTGCCTGGAGTCCCGACAGGGGCCCAGGCAGCAATCAGCCCCAGCATTTT.

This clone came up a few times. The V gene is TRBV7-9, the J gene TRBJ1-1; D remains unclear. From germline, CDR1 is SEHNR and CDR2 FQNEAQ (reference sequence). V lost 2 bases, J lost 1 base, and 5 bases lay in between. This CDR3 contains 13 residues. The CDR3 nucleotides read TGTGCCAGCAGCTTATGGGGGAACACTGAAGCTTTCTTT. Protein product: CASSLWGNTEAFF.

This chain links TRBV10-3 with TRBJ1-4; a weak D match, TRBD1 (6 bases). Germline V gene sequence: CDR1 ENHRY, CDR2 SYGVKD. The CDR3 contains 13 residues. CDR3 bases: TGTGCGGTCCAAGGGGGACGTAATGAAAAACTGTTTTTT. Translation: CAVQGGRNEKLFF.

CDR3 in amino acids: CASSQTSYEQYF. The CDR3 region has the DNA TGTGCCAGCAGCCAAACATCCTACGAGCAGTACTTC. The genes are TRBV2 and TRBJ2-7; D not certain. V lost 6 bases to trimming and J lost 1 base, with 7 bases between them. CDR1 is SNHLY and CDR2 is FYNNEI in the germline V gene. The CDR3 has 12 amino acids.

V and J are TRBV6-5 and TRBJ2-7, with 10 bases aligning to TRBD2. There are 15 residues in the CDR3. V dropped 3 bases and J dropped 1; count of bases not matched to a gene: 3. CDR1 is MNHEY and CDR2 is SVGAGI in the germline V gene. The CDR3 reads CASSYLAGASYEQYF. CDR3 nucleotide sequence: TGTGCCAGCAGTTATCTAGCGGGAGCGTCCTACGAGCAGTACTTC.

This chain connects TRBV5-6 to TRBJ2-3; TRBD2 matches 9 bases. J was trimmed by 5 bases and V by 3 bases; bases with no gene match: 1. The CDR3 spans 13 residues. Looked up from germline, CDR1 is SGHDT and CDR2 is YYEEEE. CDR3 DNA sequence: TGTGCCAGCAGCTCACTAGCGGGAGATACGCAGTATTTT. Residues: CASSSLAGDTQYF.

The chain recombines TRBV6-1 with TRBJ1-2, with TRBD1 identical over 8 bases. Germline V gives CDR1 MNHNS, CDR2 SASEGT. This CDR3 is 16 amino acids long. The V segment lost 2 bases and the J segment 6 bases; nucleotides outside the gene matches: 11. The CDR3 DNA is TGTGCCAGCAGTGAAAGGGGCGGGCAGGGGGCTCATGGCTACACCTTC. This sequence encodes CASSERGGQGAHGYTF.

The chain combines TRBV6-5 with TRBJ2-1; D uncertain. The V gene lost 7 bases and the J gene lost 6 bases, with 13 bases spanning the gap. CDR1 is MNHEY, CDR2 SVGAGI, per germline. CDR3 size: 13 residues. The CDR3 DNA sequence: TGTGCCAGCACGAAGTTATCCGGCAATGAGCAGTTCTTC. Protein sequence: CASTKLSGNEQFF.

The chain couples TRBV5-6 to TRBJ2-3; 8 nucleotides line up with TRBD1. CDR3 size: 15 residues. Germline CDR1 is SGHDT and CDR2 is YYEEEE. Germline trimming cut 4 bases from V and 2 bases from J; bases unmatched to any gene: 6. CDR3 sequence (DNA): TGTGCCAGCAGCCCGCGGACAGGGACCACAGATACGCAGTATTTT. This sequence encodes CASSPRTGTTDTQYF. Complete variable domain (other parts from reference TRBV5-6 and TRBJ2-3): DAGVTQSPTHLIKTRGQQVTLRCSPKSGHDTVSWYQQALGQGPQFIFQYYEEEERQRGNFPDRFSGHQFPNYSSELNVNALLLGDSALYLCASSPRTGTTDTQYFGPGTRLTVL.

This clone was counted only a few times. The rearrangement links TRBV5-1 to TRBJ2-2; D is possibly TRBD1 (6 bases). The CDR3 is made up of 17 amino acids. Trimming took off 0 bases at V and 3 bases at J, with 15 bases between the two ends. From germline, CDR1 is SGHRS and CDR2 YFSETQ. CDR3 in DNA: TGCGCCAGCAGCTTGGAACCAGGGGCGCCCTACACCGGGGAGCTGTTTTTT. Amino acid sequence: CASSLEPGAPYTGELFF.

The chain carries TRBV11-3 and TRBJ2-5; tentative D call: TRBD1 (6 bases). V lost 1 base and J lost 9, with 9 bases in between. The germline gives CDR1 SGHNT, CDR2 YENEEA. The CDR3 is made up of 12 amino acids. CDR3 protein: CASSLGSGAQYF. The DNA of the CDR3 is TGTGCCAGCAGCTTAGGTTCAGGGGCCCAGTACTTC.

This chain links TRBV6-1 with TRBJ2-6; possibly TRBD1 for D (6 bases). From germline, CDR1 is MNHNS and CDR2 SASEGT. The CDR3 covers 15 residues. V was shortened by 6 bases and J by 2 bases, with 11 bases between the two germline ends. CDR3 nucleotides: TGTGCCAGCAGACAGGGAAATACTGGGGCCAACGTCCTGACTTTC. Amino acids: CASRQGNTGANVLTF.

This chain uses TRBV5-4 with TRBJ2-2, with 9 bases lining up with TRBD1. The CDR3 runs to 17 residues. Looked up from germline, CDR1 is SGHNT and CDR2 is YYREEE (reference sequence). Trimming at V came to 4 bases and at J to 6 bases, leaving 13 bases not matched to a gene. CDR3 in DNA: TGTGCCAGCAGCAACATACCCGGGACAGGGTTCCCCGGGGAGCTGTTTTTT. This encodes CASSNIPGTGFPGELFF.

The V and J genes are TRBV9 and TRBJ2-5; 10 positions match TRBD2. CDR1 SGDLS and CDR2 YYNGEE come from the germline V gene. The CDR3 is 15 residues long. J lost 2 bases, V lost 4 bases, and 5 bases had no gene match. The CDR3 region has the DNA TGTGCCAGCAGCCATAGGACTAGCGGACAAGAGACCCAGTACTTC. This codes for CASSHRTSGQETQYF.

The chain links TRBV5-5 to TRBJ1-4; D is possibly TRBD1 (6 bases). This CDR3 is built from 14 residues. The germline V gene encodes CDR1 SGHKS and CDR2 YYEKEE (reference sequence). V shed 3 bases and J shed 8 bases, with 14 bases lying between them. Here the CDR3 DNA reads TGTGCCAGCAGCTACAGGGTCAATCAGGAAAAACTGTTTTTT. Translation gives CASSYRVNQEKLFF.

CDR3 protein: CASSSPRDLITQYF. CDR3 sequence (DNA): TGTGCCAGCAGTTCGCCCCGGGATCTAATTACGCAGTATTTT. J is TRBJ2-3 and V is TRBV6-6; the D gene is possibly TRBD2 (5 bases). V gave up 4 bases and J gave up 8 bases, with 16 bases separating them. CDR1 is MNHNY, CDR2 SVGAGI, per germline (reference sequence). The CDR3 contains 14 residues.

The CDR3 here is CASSLYPQLFGNTIYF. Here the CDR3 DNA reads TGTGCCAGCAGCTTATATCCCCAGTTGTTTGGAAACACCATATATTTT. The J gene is TRBJ1-3, the V gene TRBV7-2, with D hard to call. CDR1 SGHTA and CDR2 FQGNSA come from the germline V gene. V lost 2 bases to trimming and J lost 3 bases, with 14 bases between them. The CDR3 sequence is 16 residues long.

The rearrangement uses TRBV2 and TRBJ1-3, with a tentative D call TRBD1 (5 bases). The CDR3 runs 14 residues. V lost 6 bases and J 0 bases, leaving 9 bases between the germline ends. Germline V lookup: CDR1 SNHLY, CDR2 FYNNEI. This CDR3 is CASRRDSSGNTIYF. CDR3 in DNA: TGTGCCAGCAGACGAGACAGCTCTGGAAACACCATATATTTT.

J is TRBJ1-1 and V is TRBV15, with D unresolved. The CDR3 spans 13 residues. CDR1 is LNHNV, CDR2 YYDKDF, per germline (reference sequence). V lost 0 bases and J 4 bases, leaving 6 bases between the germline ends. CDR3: CATSRDRPTEAFF. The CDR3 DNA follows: TGTGCCACCAGCAGAGATCGACCCACTGAAGCTTTCTTT.

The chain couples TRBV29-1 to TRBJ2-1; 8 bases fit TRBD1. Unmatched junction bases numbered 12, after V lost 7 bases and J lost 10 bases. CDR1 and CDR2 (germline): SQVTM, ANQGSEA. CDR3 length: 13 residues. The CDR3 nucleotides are TGCAGCGCTCTACCCCAGGGGGCTAGGGAGCAGTTCTTC. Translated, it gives CSALPQGAREQFF.

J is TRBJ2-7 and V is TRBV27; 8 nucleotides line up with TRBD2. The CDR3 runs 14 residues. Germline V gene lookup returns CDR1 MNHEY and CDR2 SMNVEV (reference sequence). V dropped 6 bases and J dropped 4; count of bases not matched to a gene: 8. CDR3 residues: CASSSSGGSYEQYF. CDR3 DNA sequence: TGTGCCAGCAGCTCCTCGGGAGGGTCGTACGAGCAGTACTTC.

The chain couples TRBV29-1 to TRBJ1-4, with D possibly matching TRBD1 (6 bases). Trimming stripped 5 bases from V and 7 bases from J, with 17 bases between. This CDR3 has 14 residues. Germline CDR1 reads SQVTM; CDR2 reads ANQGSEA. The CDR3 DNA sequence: TGCAGCGTTACCACAGGGAGGTCGGGTGAAAAACTGTTTTTT. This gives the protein CSVTTGRSGEKLFF.

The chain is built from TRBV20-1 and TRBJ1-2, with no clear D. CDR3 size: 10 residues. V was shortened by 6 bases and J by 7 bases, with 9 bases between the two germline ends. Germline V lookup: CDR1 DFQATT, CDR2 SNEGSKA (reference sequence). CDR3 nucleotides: TGCAGTGCGGGGTCAACTGGCTACACCTTC. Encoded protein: CSAGSTGYTF.

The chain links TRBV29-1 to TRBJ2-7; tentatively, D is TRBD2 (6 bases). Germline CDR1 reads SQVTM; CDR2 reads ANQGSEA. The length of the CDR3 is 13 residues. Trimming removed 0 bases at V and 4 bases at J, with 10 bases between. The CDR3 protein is CSVEDRGGYEQYF. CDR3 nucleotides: TGCAGCGTTGAAGATCGAGGAGGGTACGAGCAGTACTTC.

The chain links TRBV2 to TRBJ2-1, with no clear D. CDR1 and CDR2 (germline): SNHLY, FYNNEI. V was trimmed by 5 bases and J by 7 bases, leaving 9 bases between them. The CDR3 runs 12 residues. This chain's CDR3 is CASSRSGNEQFF. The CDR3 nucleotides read TGTGCCAGCAGTCGTAGTGGGAATGAGCAGTTCTTC.

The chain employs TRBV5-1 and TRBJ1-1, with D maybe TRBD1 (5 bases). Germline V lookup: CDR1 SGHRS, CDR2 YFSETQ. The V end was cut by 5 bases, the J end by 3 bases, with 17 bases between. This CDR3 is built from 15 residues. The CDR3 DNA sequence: TGCGCCAGCAGACCTAGGCAGGGAATGGACACTGAAGCTTTCTTT. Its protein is CASRPRQGMDTEAFF.